These 12 T cell receptor beta chains came from one sample sequenced in a study of blood T cell repertoires in COVID-19. Some clones are missing from TCRdb's copy, which holds only in-frame ones; the method was immunoSEQ multiplex PCR. Of about 250,000 clones in the sample, 85% to 90% are singletons; the top ten hold about 16%. Sequencing was done on a sample of PBMCs or T cells enriched from blood (not recorded which). The receptors shown here come from a man aged 18 to 35 who had recovered from COVID-19.

The rearrangement uses TRBV19 and TRBJ2-7; tentatively, D is TRBD2 (6 bases). Per the germline V gene, CDR1 is LNHDA and CDR2 is SQIVND (reference sequence). V was clipped by 0 bases and J by 6 bases, with 9 bases between them. This CDR3 spans 13 amino acids. CDR3 DNA sequence: TGTGCCAGTAGTATAGAATCGGGAGCCGAGCAGTACTTC. Translating gives CASSIESGAEQYF.

This chain links TRBV7-9 with TRBJ1-1; possible D gene TRBD1, 6 bases. The CDR3 covers 13 residues. Trimming pared 1 base from V and 8 bases from J, leaving 11 bases between. Per germline, CDR1 SEHNR and CDR2 FQNEAQ (reference sequence). DNA of the CDR3: TGTGCCAGCAGCTTAGGGACAGAGTCCGAAGCTTTCTTT. Encoded protein: CASSLGTESEAFF.

J is TRBJ2-3 and V is TRBV5-1, with 8 bases identical to TRBD2. Germline CDR1 and CDR2: SGHRS and YFSETQ. V was pared by 3 bases and J by 4 bases, with 13 bases of the junction left unmatched. The CDR3 length is 17 residues. Written as DNA, the CDR3 is TGCGCCAGCAGCTCAAACGCGGGGGGTCGGTTCGCAGATACGCAGTATTTT. Amino acids: CASSSNAGGRFADTQYF.

V and J are TRBV7-6 and TRBJ2-3, with TRBD1 matching 8 bases. There are 14 residues in the CDR3. Germline V gene sequence: CDR1 SGHVS, CDR2 FNYEAQ. V lost 5 bases to trimming and J lost 4 bases; unmatched junction nucleotides: 5. In nucleotides, the CDR3 is TGTGCCAGCAGCCCTGGACAGGGTTCAGATACGCAGTATTTT. Translated: CASSPGQGSDTQYF. The entire variable domain, with the rest obtained from reference TRBV7-6 and TRBJ2-3, is as follows: GAGVSQSPRYKVTKRGQDVALRCDPISGHVSLYWYRQALGQGPEFLTYFNYEAQQDKSGLPNDRFSAERPEGSISTLTIQRTEQRDSAMYRCASSPGQGSDTQYFGPGTRLTVL.

The CDR3 protein is CASSLGQVRTDTQYF. The CDR3 DNA reads TGTGCCAGCAGCTTGGGACAGGTTCGCACAGATACGCAGTATTTT. The chain uses TRBV5-4 and TRBJ2-3; D possibly corresponds to TRBD1 (6 bases). The V end was cut by 0 bases, the J end by 1 base, with 9 bases between. Germline V lookup: CDR1 SGHNT, CDR2 YYREEE (reference sequence). The CDR3 is 15 residues long.

This rearrangement joins TRBV11-3 to TRBJ2-7, with D hard to call. Germline V CDR1 and CDR2: SGHNT, YENEEA. This CDR3 region has 11 residues. V was trimmed by 5 bases and J by 4 bases, leaving 6 bases between them. The CDR3: CASSIHYEQYF. Here the CDR3 DNA reads TGTGCCAGCAGCATCCATTACGAGCAGTACTTC.

The rearrangement uses TRBV7-8 and TRBJ2-2, with TRBD2 matching 10 bases. The germline CDR1 and CDR2 sequences are SGHVS and FQNEAQ. V dropped 5 bases and J dropped 2; count of bases not matched to a gene: 11. The CDR3 spans 18 residues. CDR3 coding DNA: TGTGCCAGCAGCCCCCCTTGGGCTAGCGGGAGTAACACCGGGGAGCTGTTTTTT. Protein sequence: CASSPPWASGSNTGELFF. The full variable domain, its missing parts supplied by reference TRBV7-8 and TRBJ2-2, is GAGVSQSPRYKVAKRGQDVALRCDPISGHVSLFWYQQALGQGPEFLTYFQNEAQLDKSGLPSDRFFAERPEGSVSTLKIQRTQQEDSAVYLCASSPPWASGSNTGELFFGEGSRLTVL.

Only one count was recorded for this clone. V and J are TRBV6-4 and TRBJ1-4; D may be TRBD1 (5 bases). This CDR3 region has 15 residues. Trimming took 0 bases from V and 7 from J, leaving 12 bases between them. Germline CDR1 and CDR2: MRHNA and SNTAGT. In DNA form, the CDR3 reads TGTGCCAGCAGTGACTCCGGGCAGGGCGGTGAAAAACTGTTTTTT. Translating it yields CASSDSGQGGEKLFF.

This clone was observed a single time. The gene calls are TRBV7-8 and TRBJ2-1; D perhaps matches TRBD1 (7 bases). Germline V gene data show CDR1 as SGHVS and CDR2 as FQNEAQ. The V gene lost 4 bases and the J gene lost 7 bases, with 11 bases spanning the gap. This CDR3 has 13 residues. In DNA form, the CDR3 reads TGTGCCAGCAGCTACTCAGGGGGGAATGAGCAGTTCTTC. This gives the protein CASSYSGGNEQFF.

The chain has TRBV7-9 and TRBJ2-7, with 9 positions matching TRBD2. J was trimmed by 1 base and V by 5 bases; bases with no gene match: 3. The CDR3 sequence is 14 residues long. Germline CDR1 and CDR2: SEHNR and FQNEAQ (reference sequence). CDR3 in DNA: TGTGCCAGCAGCCAGACTAGCGGATCCTACGAGCAGTACTTC. It specifies CASSQTSGSYEQYF. The full variable domain, rest sourced from reference TRBV7-9 and TRBJ2-7, is DTGVSQNPRHKITKRGQNVTFRCDPISEHNRLYWYRQTLGQGPEFLTYFQNEAQLEKSRLLSDRFSAERPKGSFSTLEIQRTEQGDSAMYLCASSQTSGSYEQYFGPGTRLTVT.

This chain connects TRBV28 to TRBJ1-6; possibly TRBD1 for D (6 bases). Germline CDR1 MDHEN, CDR2 SYDVKM. The CDR3 has 15 amino acids. V was trimmed by 7 bases and J by 4 bases, leaving 14 bases between them. The CDR3 DNA sequence: TGTGCCAGCAACCTTTTACAGGGATATAATTCACCCCTCCACTTT. It encodes CASNLLQGYNSPLHF.

This chain links TRBV3-1 (or the pseudogene TRBV3-2) with TRBJ2-1, with 11 bases identical to TRBD2. J was trimmed by 7 bases and V by 2 bases; bases with no gene match: 10. The CDR3 sequence is 17 residues long. Germline V gene data show CDR1 as LGHDT and CDR2 as YNNKEL (reference sequence). CDR3: CASSQKGSVAGGNEQFF. Written as DNA, the CDR3 is TGTGCCAGCAGCCAAAAGGGTTCGGTAGCGGGGGGGAATGAGCAGTTCTTC.